This paragraph covers one T cell receptor beta chain sequence. It has no known antigen specificity. Base qualities are missing; no much larger clone stands one base away. These data belong to a study of blood T cell repertoires in COVID-19 (TCRdb year 2020). Regarding the complete study: The collaborator samples originated in the United States, Italy and Spain and spanned the acute and convalescent phases of COVID-19. The repertoires were made available in a free public database intended to serve as a resource for research on the immune response to SARS-CoV-2. Samples came from the ongoing ImmuneRACE study (first 160 participants) plus 1,254 subjects from 6 global collaborators. Where HLA class I and class II types were available, the types were taken from metadata supplied by the sample provider, not from assay-based typing. Deeply sampled blood TCRbeta repertoires from subjects exposed to, actively infected with, or recovered from COVID-19 were included in the dataset. The material from the prospective study consisted of cDNA or gDNA derived from T cells, B-cell-depleted T cells, or PBMCs. The sample metadata nearly always contained a de-identified subject ID, COVID-19 status, age in years and sex. Overall study results and their limits: Clinical and demographic metadata were provided uncurated, with the amount varying by source and participant.

TCRbeta CDR3 regions were amplified from genomic DNA by means of the immunoSEQ Assay, a bias-controlled multiplex PCR. In the original analysis: The number of nucleated cells in each sample was estimated by amplification of reference gene primers within the assay. Sequence reads were collapsed and filtered to measure the absolute abundance of every unique TCRbeta CDR3 rearrangement. Productive Simpson clonality was computed per sample as the square root of Simpson's diversity index over productive rearrangements. The table comes from immuneACCESS by way of TCRdb, which keeps in-frame sequences with V and J called. Part of the clones is missing from these tables; in studies checked, under half for an unresolved V gene and the rest for unknown reasons. The D gene and trimming were derived from the DNA, and the V and J assignments and clone size from that table. This sample is represented by 250,000 or so clones; roughly four fifths of them were singletons. The ten largest clonotypes hold 4.7% of the sample.

The collaborating institutions used their own protocols to collect whole blood in K2EDTA tubes. For TCRbeta analysis, collaborator samples were shipped as frozen whole blood, as isolated PBMCs, or as DNA extracted from either sample type. The TCR was taken from a woman aged 70-85 years with acute or convalescent COVID-19. Source material: peripheral blood.

In nucleotide form, the sequence is TGCGCCAGTCCCGGGACTAGCGGAGAGCAGTTCTTC. Its protein is CASPGTSGEQFF. In this chain, TRBV5-1 is recombined with TRBJ2-1, with 11 bases in between that match TRBD2. V is trimmed back by 8 bases and J by 10 bases, and the junction contains 5 bases that no gene match accounts for. In the germline V gene, CDR1 corresponds to SGHRS and CDR2 to YFSETQ. The CDR3 numbers 12 residues from cysteine through phenylalanine. Of the read, only the CDR3 DNA is kept; its 36 bases are in frame from base 1.